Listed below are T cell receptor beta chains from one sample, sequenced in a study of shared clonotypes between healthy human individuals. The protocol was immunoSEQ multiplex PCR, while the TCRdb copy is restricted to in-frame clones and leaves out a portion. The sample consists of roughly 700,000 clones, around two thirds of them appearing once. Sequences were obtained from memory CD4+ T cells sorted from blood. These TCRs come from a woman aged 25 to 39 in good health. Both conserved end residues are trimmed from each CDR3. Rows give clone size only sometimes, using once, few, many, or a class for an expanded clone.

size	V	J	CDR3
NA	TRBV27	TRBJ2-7	ASRTDRGYIYEQY
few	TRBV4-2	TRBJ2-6	ASSHPLGYAGANVLT
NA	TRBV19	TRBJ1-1	ASSTGWVAF
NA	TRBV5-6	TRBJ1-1	ASSLPTGGEAF
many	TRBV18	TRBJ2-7	ASSRQGQGYEQY
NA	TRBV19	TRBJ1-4	ASSIEGLVHEKLF
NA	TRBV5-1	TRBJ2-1	ASSLGLGNEQF
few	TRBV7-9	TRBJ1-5	ASSLGRDQPQH
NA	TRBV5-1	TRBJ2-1	ASSDLSGSGDEQF
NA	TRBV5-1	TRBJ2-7	ASSLQTPSYEQY
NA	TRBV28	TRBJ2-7	ASSPLGQGRHEQY
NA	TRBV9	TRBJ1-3	ASKGKPRDSGNTIY
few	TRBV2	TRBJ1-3	ASSEDRNSGNTIY
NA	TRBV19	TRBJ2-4	ASTQRGQLNIQY
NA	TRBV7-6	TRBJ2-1	ASSRTPGQGDNEQF
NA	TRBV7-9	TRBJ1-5	ASSSWTGDGGNQPQH
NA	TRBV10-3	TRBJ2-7	AISESSTGTYEQY
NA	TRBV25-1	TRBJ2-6	ASGDSGANVLT
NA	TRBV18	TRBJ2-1	ASSPRGSGRSYNEQF
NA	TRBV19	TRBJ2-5	ASSGHGGRAKETQY
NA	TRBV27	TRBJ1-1	ASSFSRGNTEAF
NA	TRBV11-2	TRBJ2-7	ASSSISGRAYEQY
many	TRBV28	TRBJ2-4	ASSLYPGNIQY
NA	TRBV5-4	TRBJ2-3	ASSYRADTQY